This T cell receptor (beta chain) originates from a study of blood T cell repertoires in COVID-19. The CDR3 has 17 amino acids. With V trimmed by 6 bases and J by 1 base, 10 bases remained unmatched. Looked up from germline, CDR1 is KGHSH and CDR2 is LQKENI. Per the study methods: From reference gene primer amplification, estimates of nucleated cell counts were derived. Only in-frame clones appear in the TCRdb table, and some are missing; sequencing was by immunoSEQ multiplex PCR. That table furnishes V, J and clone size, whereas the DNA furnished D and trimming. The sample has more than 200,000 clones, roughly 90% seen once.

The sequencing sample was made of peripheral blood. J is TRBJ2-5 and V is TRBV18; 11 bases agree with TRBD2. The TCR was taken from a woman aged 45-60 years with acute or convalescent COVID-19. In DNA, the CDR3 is TGTGCCAGCTCGCTAGCGGGAGGCCAACTTAGCCAAGAGACCCAGTACTTC. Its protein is CASSLAGGQLSQETQYF.